These T cell receptor beta chains were read from a single sample in a study of cytomegalovirus exposure and HLA in healthy donors. Profiling relied on immunoSEQ multiplex PCR, and the TCRdb table lists in-frame clones only, not all of them. The data show around 63,000 clones, around 80% seen once. Sequenced input: PBMCs. These receptors all come from a man aged 40-49 years in good health and CMV-seronegative. Each CDR3 is given with its conserved first and last residue. The D gene is left open where the match is weak. Clone size is shown for a subset of rows, as once, few, many or a class of expanded clone.

size,J,V,D,CDR3,DNA
-,TRBJ2-3,TRBV7-9,TRBD1,CSSSLSPGQGDTDTQYF,TGTTCCAGCAGCTTAAGTCCGGGACAGGGTGATACAGATACGCAGTATTTT
few,TRBJ2-7,TRBV7-9,-,CASSARVGSHRSSYEQYF,TGTGCCAGCAGCGCCCGCGTAGGATCACACCGGAGCTCCTACGAGCAGTACTTC
-,TRBJ2-1,TRBV19,TRBD2,CASSIEGLAGGPYEQFF,TGTGCCAGTAGTATAGAGGGACTAGCGGGAGGGCCTTATGAGCAGTTCTTC
-,TRBJ2-1,TRBV9,TRBD2,CASSVPSGIYNEQFF,TGTGCCAGCAGCGTCCCTAGCGGGATCTACAATGAGCAGTTCTTC
-,TRBJ2-5,TRBV15,-,CATSLTFGGWLAGNQETQYF,TGTGCCACCAGCCTAACCTTCGGGGGTTGGCTAGCCGGCAACCAAGAGACCCAGTACTTC
-,TRBJ2-1,TRBV6-5,TRBD1,CASSYSQGMNEQFF,TGTGCCAGCAGTTACTCACAGGGGATGAATGAGCAGTTCTTC
once,TRBJ2-7,TRBV14,TRBD1,CASSYGQGAYEQYF,TGTGCCAGCAGCTATGGACAGGGGGCCTACGAGCAGTACTTC
-,TRBJ1-5,TRBV12-5,TRBD1,CASGWAGQGLWHF,TGTGCTAGTGGTTGGGCCGGACAGGGCCTTTGGCATTTT
once,TRBJ2-2,TRBV7-2,TRBD1,CASSLGQVQGPGELFF,TGTGCCAGCAGCCTCGGACAGGTTCAGGGGCCCGGGGAGCTGTTTTTT
-,TRBJ1-3,TRBV21-1,-,CASSKDAGNSGNTIYF,TGTGCCAGCAGCAAAGACGCAGGGAACTCTGGAAACACCATATATTTT
-,TRBJ2-5,TRBV11-2,TRBD1,CASSSTGNVETQYF,TGTGCCAGCAGCTCGACAGGGAATGTAGAGACCCAGTACTTC
-,TRBJ1-1,TRBV21-1,-,CASSRDRGEAFF,TGTGCCAGCAGCAGGGACAGGGGTGAAGCTTTCTTT
-,TRBJ1-2,TRBV6-5,TRBD1,CASIGQGGSGYTF,TGTGCCAGCATCGGACAGGGGGGATCTGGCTACACCTTC
few,TRBJ2-1,TRBV14,-,CASSQEYAASSYNEQFF,TGTGCCAGCAGCCAAGAGTACGCGGCCAGCTCCTACAATGAGCAGTTCTTC
-,TRBJ2-1,TRBV27,TRBD2,CASSSRTSGGADNEQFF,TGTGCCAGCAGTTCCCGGACTAGCGGGGGGGCGGACAATGAGCAGTTCTTC
-,TRBJ1-4,TRBV9,-,CASSRESGEKLFF,TGTGCCAGCAGCAGGGAGAGTGGGGAAAAACTGTTTTTT
few,TRBJ1-5,TRBV6-1,TRBD1,CASSIRTGAQPQHF,TGTGCCAGCAGTATTCGGACAGGGGCTCAGCCCCAGCATTTT
-,TRBJ2-7,TRBV5-4,-,CASSLPGMSSYEQYF,TGTGCCAGCAGCTTGCCGGGGATGAGCTCCTACGAGCAGTACTTC
-,TRBJ1-3,TRBV7-9,-,CASSFPGSNTIYF,TGTGCCAGCAGCTTTCCAGGTTCAAACACCATATATTTT
-,TRBJ2-7,TRBV9,TRBD2,CASSALSQRESEQYF,TGTGCCAGCAGCGCCCTCAGCCAGCGGGAAAGCGAGCAGTACTTC
once,TRBJ2-3,TRBV11-3,-,CASSSRQANTDTQYF,TGTGCCAGCAGCTCCCGACAGGCGAACACAGATACGCAGTATTTT
-,TRBJ2-7,TRBV19,-,CASLERGSYEQYF,TGTGCCAGCCTAGAAAGGGGGTCCTACGAGCAGTACTTC
-,TRBJ2-2,TRBV5-5,TRBD1,CASSTIPGQGQHTGELFF,TGTGCCAGCAGTACCATTCCGGGACAGGGACAACACACCGGGGAGCTGTTTTTT
-,TRBJ1-6,TRBV2,-,CASRSGSFNSPLHF,TGTGCCAGCAGATCGGGATCGTTTAATTCACCCCTCCACTTT
once,TRBJ2-1,TRBV11-2,TRBD2,CASSLSAGGGEQFF,TGTGCCAGCAGCTTAAGTGCGGGCGGGGGTGAGCAGTTCTTC
-,TRBJ2-7,TRBV15,-,CATSPISWSEQYF,TGTGCCACCAGCCCGATAAGCTGGAGCGAGCAGTACTTC
-,TRBJ2-2,TRBV4-1,-,CASSPQEAHWGELFF,TGCGCCAGCAGTCCGCAAGAGGCCCATTGGGGGGAGCTGTTTTTT
-,TRBJ1-5,TRBV19,TRBD1,CASRTRTGASNQPQHF,TGTGCCAGTAGAACCCGTACAGGGGCAAGCAATCAGCCCCAGCATTTT
-,TRBJ2-1,TRBV10-3,TRBD2,CAPCGIAGATYNEQFF,TGTGCCCCGTGTGGGATAGCGGGAGCAACCTACAATGAGCAGTTCTTC
-,TRBJ1-2,TRBV6-6,-,CASSYTQRQGYTF,TGTGCCAGCAGTTACACCCAGCGGCAAGGCTACACCTTC
-,TRBJ1-1,TRBV11-1,-,CASSTPGQLNTEAFF,TGTGCCAGCAGCACTCCGGGACAACTGAACACTGAAGCTTTCTTT
-,TRBJ1-1,TRBV6-1,-,CASSHDKSPEAFF,TGTGCCAGCAGCCATGACAAATCCCCTGAAGCTTTCTTT
-,TRBJ1-1,TRBV5-5,TRBD1,CASSFQPRGENTEAFF,TGTGCCAGCAGCTTCCAACCCAGGGGGGAGAACACTGAAGCTTTCTTT
once,TRBJ1-6,TRBV27,-,CASTLGGSDSPLHF,TGTGCCAGCACCCTTGGGGGCTCGGATTCACCCCTCCACTTT
-,TRBJ2-7,TRBV5-1,-,CASSLGTGVIYEQYF,TGCGCCAGCAGCTTGGGGACGGGAGTCATCTACGAGCAGTACTTC
-,TRBJ1-3,TRBV7-6,-,CASSSGQTPNTIYF,TGTGCCAGCAGCTCGGGACAAACCCCAAACACCATATATTTT
few,TRBJ1-1,TRBV2,-,CASSEYRAEAFF,TGTGCCAGCAGTGAATACCGGGCTGAAGCTTTCTTT
few,TRBJ1-1,TRBV5-1,-,CASRSGTLNTEAFF,TGCGCCAGCAGATCAGGGACACTGAACACTGAAGCTTTCTTT